This TCR beta chain was sequenced in a study of regulatory T cells in long-lasting Graves disease. Noted time point: newly diagnosed GD, antithyroid drugs for less than 3 months. RNA isolated from PBMCs was used to make the TCR library. For TCR beta, libraries came from iRepertoire HTBI primers and Arm-PCR of CDR3 regions. Using its own MiXCR run on the multiplex PCR reads, TCRdb lists one record per CDR3 protein. The sample yields approximately 400,000 distinct CDR3 sequences, more than 13% seen once. With 3 bases removed from V and 5 bases from J, the gap between germline ends came to 8 bases. The CDR3 has 13 residues. CDR1 is SGHAT and CDR2 is FQNNGV in the germline V gene. The data were also submitted as part of a second study, on T cells in Graves' hyperthyroidism and ophthalmopathy. From that study: First-round RT-PCR of the TCR CDR3 relied on the HTBI primer set.

The sequencing here drew on peripheral blood mononuclear cells (PBMCs), taken at new diagnosis, from a patient treated with antithyroid drugs. The chain uses TRBV11-2 and TRBJ2-1; D is unclear. The receptor's source is a woman under 40 with Graves disease. CDR3 sequence: CASSFSRNNEQFF. The DNA of the CDR3 is TGTGCCAGCAGCTTTAGCAGGAACAATGAGCAGTTCTTC.